The entry below gives a single T cell receptor (beta chain) sequence along with its context. Its antigen is not identified. An end of the junction differs from the germline gene, which may be a read error. This entry comes from a study of cytomegalovirus exposure and HLA in healthy donors. This CDR3 has 15 residues. CDR1 and CDR2 (germline): SEHNR, FQNEAQ (reference sequence). The PCR made use of 60 Vbeta and 13 Jbeta primers. Assay: immunoSEQ multiplex PCR; the TCRdb copy retains only in-frame clones and omits some. This table holds some 150,000 clones, 70% to 90% found once. Findings of the study overall: The study reported that TCR beta sequences accurately predicted HLA-A and HLA-B alleles in most subjects. A later analysis linked a missense DCLRE1C variant to TCR beta V- and J-gene trimming. In an earlier analysis, productive rearrangement rates for most beta V segments clustered near 87% or 30%.

The genes are TRBV7-9 and TRBJ2-1; D might be TRBD2 (6 bases). Specimen: PBMCs. The sequence was collected from a woman aged 18-35 years in good health and CMV-seronegative. CDR3 nucleotides: TGTTCCAGCAGCTTAATCGGGAGCTCCTACAATGAGCAGTTCTTC. It is translated as CSSSLIGSSYNEQFF.